This T cell receptor beta chain was sequenced for a study of blood T cells in healthy people across ages. Study-wide context: Roughly one uniquely barcoded beta molecule per two T cells was captured.

Alongside a J-beta primer mix, a sample-barcoded 5' primer served in a second PCR lasting roughly 6 to 12 cycles. TCRdb re-derived calls from the 5' RACE reads in MiXCR, one entry per CDR3 protein. Here the sample spans 650,000 to 700,000 distinct CDR3 sequences, about 51% being singletons. Overall study findings and caveats: With age, beta diversity per million T cells declined roughly linearly, significantly by approximately 40. What prevented conclusive comparison of naive and antigen-experienced cells was that PBMCs were unsorted.

This clonotype showed up many times. Its target is not known. The sequenced material came from blood. The source is a woman aged 80 or older in good health.

CDR3 DNA: TGCGCCAGCAGCCGCGCCCAGGTCGAAGAGACCCAGTACTTC. Protein product: CASSRAQVEETQYF. The chain employs TRBV5-1 and TRBJ2-5; D remains ambiguous. In germline, CDR1 is SGHRS, CDR2 YFSETQ. This CDR3 is built from 14 residues. Deletions cut 4 bases from V and 3 bases from J, with 13 bases between.